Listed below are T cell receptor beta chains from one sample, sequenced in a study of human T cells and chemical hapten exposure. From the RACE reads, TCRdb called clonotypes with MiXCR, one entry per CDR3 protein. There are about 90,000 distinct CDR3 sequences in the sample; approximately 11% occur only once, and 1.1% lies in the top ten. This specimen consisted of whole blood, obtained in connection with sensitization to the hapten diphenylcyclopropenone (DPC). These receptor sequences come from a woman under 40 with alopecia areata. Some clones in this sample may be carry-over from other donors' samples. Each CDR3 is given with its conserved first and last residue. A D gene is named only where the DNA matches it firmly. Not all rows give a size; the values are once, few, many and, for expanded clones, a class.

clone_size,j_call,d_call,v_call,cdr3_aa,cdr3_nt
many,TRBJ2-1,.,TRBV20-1,CSARERTGSSYNEQFF,TGCAGTGCTAGAGAAAGAACAGGGAGCTCCTACAATGAGCAGTTCTTC
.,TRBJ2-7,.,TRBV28,CASSSVDQHF,TGTGCCAGCAGTTCCGTTGACCAACACTTC
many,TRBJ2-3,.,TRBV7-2,CASSFYGGSTDTQYF,TGTGCCAGCAGCTTCTATGGGGGAAGCACAGATACGCAGTATTTT
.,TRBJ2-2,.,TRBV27,CASSFGGHAGELFF,TGTGCCAGCAGTTTTGGGGGGCACGCCGGGGAGCTGTTTTTT
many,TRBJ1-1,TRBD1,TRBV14,CASRRQGGLNTEAFF,TGTGCCAGCAGAAGACAGGGGGGATTGAACACTGAAGCTTTCTTT
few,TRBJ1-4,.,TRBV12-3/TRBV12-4,CASSLLWGTNEKLFF,TGTGCCAGCAGTTTATTATGGGGGACTAATGAAAAACTGTTTTTT
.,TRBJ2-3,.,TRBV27,CASQGRWPDTQYF,TGTGCCAGCCAGGGTCGATGGCCAGATACGCAGTATTTT
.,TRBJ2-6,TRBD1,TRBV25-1,CASSEGTAGANVLTF,TGTGCCAGCAGTGAAGGGACAGCTGGGGCCAACGTCCTGACTTTC
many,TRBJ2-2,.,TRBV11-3,CASSPGHNTGELFF,TGTGCCAGCAGCCCGGGACATAACACCGGGGAGCTGTTTTTT
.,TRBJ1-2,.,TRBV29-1,CSAGETYGYTF,TGCAGCGCAGGGGAGACCTATGGCTACACCTTC
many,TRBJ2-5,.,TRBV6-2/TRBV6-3,CASSNTPGETQYF,TGTGCCAGCAGTAATACTCCAGGGGAGACCCAGTACTTC
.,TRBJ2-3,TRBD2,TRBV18,CASSPRAGRSTDTQYF,TGTGCCAGCTCACCACGAGCGGGACGCAGCACAGATACGCAGTATTTT
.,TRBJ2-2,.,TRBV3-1,CASSRDGQTGGLFF,TGTGCCAGCAGCCGCGATGGGCAGACCGGGGGGCTGTTTTTT
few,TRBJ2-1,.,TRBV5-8,CASSFGPSQGSYNEQFF,TGTGCCAGCAGCTTTGGCCCGTCACAGGGCTCCTACAATGAGCAGTTCTTC
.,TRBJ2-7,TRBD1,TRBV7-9,CASSPGQVIYEQYF,TGTGCCAGCAGCCCGGGACAGGTTATCTACGAGCAGTACTTC
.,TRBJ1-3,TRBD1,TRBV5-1,CASSFGQQGAGNTIYF,TGCGCCAGCAGCTTTGGACAACAGGGGGCTGGAAACACCATATATTTT
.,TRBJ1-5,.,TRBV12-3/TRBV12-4,CASSLAGDQPQHF,TGTGCCAGCAGTTTAGCAGGGGATCAGCCCCAGCATTTT
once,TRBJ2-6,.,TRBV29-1,CSVESRSGANVLTF,TGCAGCGTTGAGAGCCGGTCTGGGGCCAACGTCCTGACTTTC
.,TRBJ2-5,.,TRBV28,CASSLLGRSQYF,TGTGCCAGCAGTTTATTAGGGCGGTCCCAGTACTTC
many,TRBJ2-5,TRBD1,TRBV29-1,CSAWDRAVETQYF,TGCAGCGCCTGGGACAGAGCAGTGGAGACCCAGTACTTC
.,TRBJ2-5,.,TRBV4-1,CASSQVEVETQYF,TGCGCCAGCAGCCAAGTGGAAGTAGAGACCCAGTACTTC
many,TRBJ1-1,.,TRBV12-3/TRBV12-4,CASSFGVYTEAFF,TGTGCCAGCAGTTTTGGGGTTTACACTGAAGCTTTCTTT
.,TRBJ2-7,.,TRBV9,CASSVVGSSYEQYF,TGTGCCAGCAGCGTAGTAGGCAGCTCCTACGAGCAGTACTTC
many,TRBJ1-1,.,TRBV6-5,CASSPRQEGTEAFF,TGTGCCAGCAGCCCCCGGCAGGAAGGCACTGAAGCTTTCTTT
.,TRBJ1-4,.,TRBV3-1,CASSQGEGVATNEKLFF,TGTGCCAGCAGCCAAGGGGAAGGGGTTGCAACTAATGAAAAACTGTTTTTT
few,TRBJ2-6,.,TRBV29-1,CSVKQGSGANVLTF,TGCAGCGTAAAACAGGGTTCTGGGGCCAACGTCCTGACTTTC
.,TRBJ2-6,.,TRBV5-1,CASSQNPPGAGANVLTF,TGCGCCAGCAGCCAAAACCCCCCAGGGGCTGGGGCCAACGTCCTGACTTTC
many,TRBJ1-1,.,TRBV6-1,CASSEALLNTEAFF,TGTGCCAGCAGTGAAGCTCTCCTGAACACTGAAGCTTTCTTT
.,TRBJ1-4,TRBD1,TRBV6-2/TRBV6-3,CASSSSTGINEKLFF,TGTGCCAGCAGTTCGTCGACAGGGATTAATGAAAAACTGTTTTTT
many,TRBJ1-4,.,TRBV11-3,CASSLVRGKPNEKLFF,TGTGCCAGCAGCTTAGTCCGGGGCAAACCTAATGAAAAACTGTTTTTT
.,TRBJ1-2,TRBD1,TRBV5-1,CASSLEGAGTNYGYTF,TGCGCCAGCAGCTTGGAGGGGGCAGGAACTAACTATGGCTACACCTTC
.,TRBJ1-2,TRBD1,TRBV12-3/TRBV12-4,CASSLGQGAYGYTF,TGTGCCAGCAGTCTCGGGCAGGGGGCGTATGGCTACACCTTC
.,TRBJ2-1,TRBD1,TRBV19,CASSGWTGDNEQFF,TGTGCCAGTAGTGGCTGGACAGGGGACAATGAGCAGTTCTTC
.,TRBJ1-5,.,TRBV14,CASSQQAQHF,TGTGCCAGCAGCCAACAGGCCCAGCATTTT
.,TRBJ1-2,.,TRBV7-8,CASSPNLGRDYGYTF,TGTGCCAGCAGCCCAAACCTGGGCCGAGACTATGGCTACACCTTC
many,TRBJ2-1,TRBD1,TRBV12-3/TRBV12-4,CASSLAGQDKSYNEQFF,TGTGCCAGCAGTTTAGCGGGACAGGACAAGAGCTACAATGAGCAGTTCTTC
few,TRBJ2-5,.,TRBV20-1,CSSEDRQKETQYF,TGCAGTTCCGAGGACAGACAAAAAGAGACCCAGTACTTC
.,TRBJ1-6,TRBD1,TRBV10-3,CAISAQGAGSPLHF,TGTGCCATCAGTGCTCAGGGGGCCGGTTCACCCCTCCACTTT